This TCR beta chain originates from a study of graft-versus-host responses after intestinal transplantation. Study-wide results and caveats: The study associated peak circulating GvH clone levels with early post-transplant HvG declines. GvH clones appeared in recipient marrow, some first in ileum or blood.

Method: immunoSEQ multiplex PCR; TCRdb's copy keeps in-frame clones and lacks some. The sample holds tens of thousands of clones, just over 90% seen once. On this clone: Its antigen remains unidentified.

This material consisted of unstimulated CD8+ T cells sorted from spleen or lymph node cells, taken before intestinal transplant. This TCR was recovered from a human donor who received an intestinal transplant.

The CDR3 is CASSPPGQGIYGYTF. In DNA, the CDR3 is TGTGCCAGCAGCCCACCGGGACAGGGTATCTATGGCTACACCTTC. V is TRBV7-9 and J is TRBJ1-2, with 9 bases identical to TRBD1. J lost 4 bases, V lost 5 bases, and 8 bases had no gene match. The germline V gene encodes CDR1 SEHNR and CDR2 FQNEAQ (reference sequence). This CDR3 is built from 15 residues.